This TCR beta chain was sequenced during a study of cytomegalovirus exposure and HLA in healthy donors. Broader study findings: Researchers reported in a later analysis that a missense DCLRE1C variant was tied to TCR beta V- and J-gene trimming. Highly shared sequence variants in one cluster were likely a sequencing artifact. Several of the most significant clusters were apparently associated with common viral pathogens in a later analysis.

The ends lost 0 bases at V and 2 bases at J; junction bases unmatched: 6. Germline CDR1 and CDR2: SGDLS and YYNGEE. This CDR3 has 17 residues. The study ran its PCR with 60 Vbeta and 13 Jbeta primers. Original processing notes: Approximately 86 million unique TCR beta chains, roughly 11 million shared, were counted in a later analysis. The assay was immunoSEQ multiplex PCR, and TCRdb's table has in-frame clones only and misses some. V, J and clone size are taken as reported in that table, and D and trimming were inferred from the DNA itself. The sample records more than 95,000 clones, around 10% being singletons. About this clone: What it recognizes is unknown.

V is TRBV9 and J is TRBJ2-2; 8 bases fit TRBD1. Material: PBMCs. The TCR originated in a man aged 35-49 years in good health and CMV-seropositive. CDR3 residues: CASSVARAGGNTGELFF. CDR3 sequence (DNA): TGTGCCAGCAGCGTAGCTAGGGCAGGGGGCAACACCGGGGAGCTGTTTTTT.